This TCR beta chain originates from a study of pediatric ulcerative colitis. This was a survey-level run. Generated by immunoSEQ multiplex PCR, the TCRdb table keeps only in-frame clones and is missing some. The sample consists of about 36,000 clones, approximately 82% of them appearing once. Trimming removed 4 bases at V and 5 bases at J, with 17 bases between. The CDR3 runs to 15 residues. In germline, CDR1 is SGHAT, CDR2 FQNNGV. On this clone: What it binds is unknown.

Overall study findings and caveats: Two patients had blood samples with substantially reduced template counts. A couple of rectal CDR3 clonotypes occurred in all ulcerative colitis patients. Ulcerative colitis patients shared more blood-rectal clones than controls.

Sequenced material: blood. V usage is TRBV11-2 and J usage is TRBJ1-2; tentatively, D is TRBD1 (5 bases). The TCR sequence derives from a girl aged 5-17 years with moderate ulcerative colitis. CDR3 sequence: CASSSGPAGLYGYTF. CDR3 DNA: TGTGCCAGCAGCTCCGGCCCGGCAGGGCTTTATGGCTACACCTTC.